The 7 T cell receptor beta chains given below trace back to one sample, sequenced in a study of blood T cell repertoires in COVID-19. Data came from immunoSEQ multiplex PCR; TCRdb stores just in-frame clones and leaves some out. Among around 250,000 clones, 85% were seen once, and the ten largest hold 4% to 6%. The source material was peripheral blood. The receptors stem from a man aged 45-65 years with active or convalescent COVID-19.

This chain connects TRBV28 to TRBJ2-5, with 8 bases that match TRBD2. Losses at the gene ends were 7 bases for V and 5 bases for J; bases not matched to a gene: 6. The CDR3 extends over 13 amino acids. CDR1 and CDR2 from the germline V gene are MDHEN and SYDVKM. DNA of the CDR3: TGTGCCAGCACCTCAGCGGGGGCTGAGACCCAGTACTTC. Translated, it gives CASTSAGAETQYF.

The gene calls are TRBV28 and TRBJ1-3, with D maybe TRBD1 (6 bases). With 5 bases removed from V and 0 bases from J, the gap between germline ends came to 26 bases. The CDR3 totals 20 residues. CDR1 is MDHEN, CDR2 SYDVKM, per germline. The CDR3 sequence is CASSPLDRSRGYGSGNTIYF. CDR3 bases: TGTGCCAGCAGTCCCTTAGACAGGTCCAGGGGTTATGGCTCTGGAAACACCATATATTTT.

The V gene is TRBV5-1, the J gene TRBJ1-2, with D perhaps TRBD1 (6 bases). V lost 0 bases, J lost 4 bases, and 13 bases lay in between. Germline values: CDR1 SGHRS, CDR2 YFSETQ. The length of the CDR3 is 15 residues. The CDR3 DNA follows: TGCGCCAGCAGCTTGGAGGCAGGGGCCATCTATGGCTACACCTTC. Translated, it gives CASSLEAGAIYGYTF.

This clone was seen a handful of times. The chain recombines TRBV28 with TRBJ1-5; D is unclear. Germline V gives CDR1 MDHEN, CDR2 SYDVKM. The CDR3 length is 15 residues. V was pared by 0 bases and J by 2 bases, with 8 bases between. As DNA, the CDR3 is TGTGCCAGCAGTTTATGGTTGAGGGGCAATCAGCCCCAGCATTTT. This gives the protein CASSLWLRGNQPQHF.

The chain couples TRBV28 to TRBJ2-7; TRBD1 might be the D (5 bases). The CDR3 runs 13 residues. Germline V gene data show CDR1 as MDHEN and CDR2 as SYDVKM. Trimming took 2 bases from V and 4 from J, leaving 9 bases between them. In DNA form, the CDR3 reads TGTGCCAGCAGTTTACAGGGTCCTTACGAGCAGTACTTC. It specifies CASSLQGPYEQYF.

The rearrangement uses TRBV7-2 and TRBJ2-2; D may be TRBD2 (7 bases). Germline CDR1 SGHTA, CDR2 FQGNSA. CDR3 length: 15 amino acids. V was shortened by 3 bases and J by 6 bases, with 14 bases between the two germline ends. In nucleotides, the CDR3 is TGTGCCAGCAGCTTTCGGGGGGCGGGGCCCGGGGAGCTGTTTTTT. It codes for CASSFRGAGPGELFF.

This chain uses TRBV24-1 with TRBJ2-1; TRBD2 matches 12 bases. CDR1 is KGHDR and CDR2 is SFDVKD in the germline V gene. This CDR3 region has 18 residues. The V segment lost 3 bases and the J segment 8 bases; nucleotides outside the gene matches: 13. For the CDR3, the DNA is TGTGCCACCAGTGATCGAGGACTAGCGGGGCGGGGTGTCGATGAGCAGTTCTTC. Protein product: CATSDRGLAGRGVDEQFF.